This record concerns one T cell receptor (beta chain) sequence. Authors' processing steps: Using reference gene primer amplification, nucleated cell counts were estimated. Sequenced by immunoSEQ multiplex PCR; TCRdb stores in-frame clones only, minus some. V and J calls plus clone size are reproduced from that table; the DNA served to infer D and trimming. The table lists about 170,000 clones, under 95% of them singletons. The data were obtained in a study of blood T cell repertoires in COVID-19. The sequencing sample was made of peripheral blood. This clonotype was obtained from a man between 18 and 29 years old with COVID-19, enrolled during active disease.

The CDR3 DNA is TGTGCCAGCACTCAACTAGACAGGGACCGACAGCCCCAGCATTTT. Translated, it gives CASTQLDRDRQPQHF. The chain employs TRBV28 and TRBJ1-5; 7 bases line up with TRBD1. The CDR3 extends over 15 amino acids. Trimming cost V 7 bases and J 7 bases; bases outside gene matches: 13. CDR1 is MDHEN and CDR2 is SYDVKM in the germline V gene.